These T cell receptor beta chains were read from a single sample in a study of T-cell reconstitution after alpha-beta-depleted transplantation in children. MiXCR, run by TCRdb on the PCR reads, gives a single entry per CDR3 protein. The table has about 580,000 distinct CDR3 sequences, 20% to 25% seen once. Sequencing used PBMCs, mostly from graft donor cells, obtained 360 days after TCRalphabeta/CD19-depleted stem cell transplant. The receptors shown here come from a boy younger than two who had a stem cell transplant for acute myeloid leukemia, so the T cells may come from the graft donor. Both conserved end residues are part of each CDR3. Fields, in order: V gene, D gene, J gene, clone size, CDR3 protein, CDR3 DNA. D genes are given only for firm matches. Rows may omit the clone size; those that give it use once, few, many or a size class.

TRBV7-2	NA	TRBJ2-7	few	CASNSDGYEQYF	TGTGCCAGCAACTCCGACGGGTACGAGCAGTACTTC
TRBV4-3	NA	TRBJ2-2	many	CASSQAITNTGELFF	TGCGCCAGCAGCCAAGCCATCACGAACACCGGGGAGCTGTTTTTT
TRBV20-1	NA	TRBJ2-5	few	CSAETGVQETQYF	TGCAGTGCGGAGACGGGGGTACAAGAGACCCAGTACTTC
TRBV20-1	NA	TRBJ1-1	NA	CSASSPGAGLGPEAFF	TGCAGTGCCTCCTCTCCGGGAGCAGGGCTTGGACCAGAAGCTTTCTTT
TRBV5-1	NA	TRBJ2-5	NA	CASSLAVGGGQETQYF	TGCGCCAGCAGCTTGGCGGTTGGAGGGGGCCAAGAGACCCAGTACTTC
TRBV5-5	NA	TRBJ1-1	many	CASSQSAGVGTEAFF	TGTGCCAGCAGCCAATCCGCGGGAGTAGGGACTGAAGCTTTCTTT
TRBV6-5	TRBD2	TRBJ2-2	NA	CASSFPAGGWFTGELFF	TGTGCCAGCAGTTTCCCTGCGGGGGGCTGGTTCACCGGGGAGCTGTTTTTT
TRBV7-9	NA	TRBJ1-2	few	CASSLPHVGPLLYGYTF	TGTGCCAGCAGCCTACCCCACGTCGGACCACTACTCTATGGCTACACCTTC
TRBV5-1	NA	TRBJ2-3	NA	CASSLVIASTDTQYF	TGCGCCAGCAGCTTGGTTATCGCTAGCACAGATACGCAGTATTTT
TRBV20-1	NA	TRBJ1-1	NA	CSRYWEGVDFFPRTEAFF	TGCAGCCGATATTGGGAGGGCGTCGACTTTTTTCCGAGGACTGAAGCTTTCTTT
TRBV6-1	NA	TRBJ2-5	NA	CASSTGTTYQETQYF	TGTGCCAGCAGCACCGGGACCACGTACCAAGAGACCCAGTACTTC
TRBV6-5	TRBD1	TRBJ1-4	many	CASRSKVTGDRKKLFF	TGTGCCAGCAGATCCAAGGTGACAGGGGATCGTAAAAAACTGTTTTTT
TRBV20-1	NA	TRBJ1-5	NA	CSAPKAGPFNHQPQHF	TGCAGTGCCCCCAAGGCAGGGCCCTTTAATCATCAGCCCCAGCATTTT
TRBV20-1	TRBD2	TRBJ2-5	once	CSARALLAGEETQYF	TGCAGTGCTAGAGCCTTACTAGCGGGGGAAGAGACCCAGTACTTC
TRBV7-2	TRBD1	TRBJ1-2	many	CASSLLTGAVYGYTF	TGTGCCAGCAGCTTATTAACAGGGGCAGTGTATGGCTACACCTTC
TRBV20-1	NA	TRBJ2-2	few	CSAARHTGELFF	TGCAGTGCCGCACGGCACACCGGGGAGCTGTTTTTT
TRBV10-3	NA	TRBJ1-1	many	CATHFEQDLWTEAFF	TGTGCCACCCACTTCGAACAGGACCTCTGGACTGAAGCTTTCTTT
TRBV7-8	NA	TRBJ2-5	many	CASSTMAGREETQYF	TGTGCCAGCAGCACGATGGCCGGTCGAGAAGAGACCCAGTACTTC
TRBV13	TRBD2	TRBJ2-3	few	CASNRAGVRDTQYF	TGTGCCAGCAATCGGGCGGGGGTGAGGGATACGCAGTATTTT
TRBV28	NA	TRBJ1-3	few	CASREGRPGNTIYF	TGTGCCAGCAGGGAGGGACGGCCTGGAAACACCATATATTTT
TRBV28	NA	TRBJ1-2	few	CASSLFGPGSDYGYTF	TGTGCCAGCAGTTTATTTGGTCCGGGGAGTGACTATGGCTACACCTTC
TRBV7-9	NA	TRBJ2-7	many	CASSLETSYEQYF	TGTGCCAGCAGCTTGGAGACGAGCTACGAGCAGTACTTC
TRBV28	NA	TRBJ1-6	many	CASSKGRNSPLHF	TGTGCCAGCAGTAAGGGAAGGAATTCACCCCTCCACTTT
TRBV20-1	NA	TRBJ2-1	many	CSAAPKGREQFF	TGCAGTGCTGCCCCGAAAGGCCGAGAGCAGTTCTTC
TRBV12-3/TRBV12-4	TRBD1	TRBJ1-2	many	CASSSGTGAEGYTF	TGTGCCAGCAGTTCCGGGACAGGGGCAGAGGGCTACACCTTC
TRBV20-1	NA	TRBJ1-1	NA	CSAGLTEAFF	TGCAGTGCAGGACTCACTGAAGCTTTCTTT
TRBV6-2/TRBV6-3	TRBD1	TRBJ1-2	few	CASSYSWDRVILHYGYTF	TGTGCCAGCAGTTACTCGTGGGACAGGGTAATTCTACATTATGGCTACACCTTC
TRBV20-1	TRBD1	TRBJ2-3	many	CSASGQGASTDTQYF	TGCAGTGCTAGTGGACAGGGGGCGAGCACAGATACGCAGTATTTT
TRBV7-3	NA	TRBJ2-3	few	CASSLKRSDTQYF	TGTGCCAGCAGCTTAAAACGGTCAGATACGCAGTATTTT
TRBV6-1	NA	TRBJ2-1	many	CASSVFRLFNEQFF	TGTGCCAGCAGCGTATTTCGACTTTTCAATGAGCAGTTCTTC
TRBV5-1	NA	TRBJ2-3	NA	CASSLPRAGASTDTQYF	TGCGCCAGCAGCTTGCCCAGAGCCGGCGCCAGCACAGATACGCAGTATTTT
TRBV2	NA	TRBJ2-1	NA	CASSEQGGSYNEQFF	TGTGCCAGCAGTGAACAGGGAGGCTCCTACAATGAGCAGTTCTTC
TRBV6-5	NA	TRBJ1-1	NA	CASKFRVVTEAFF	TGTGCCAGCAAGTTTCGGGTAGTCACTGAAGCTTTCTTT
TRBV7-2	NA	TRBJ2-3	NA	CASSSRLGSTDTQYF	TGTGCCAGCAGCTCCCGTCTGGGGAGCACAGATACGCAGTATTTT
TRBV5-1	TRBD2	TRBJ2-3	NA	CASSLLGLAELTDTQYF	TGCGCCAGCAGTCTGTTGGGACTAGCTGAACTCACAGATACGCAGTATTTT
TRBV2	NA	TRBJ2-3	NA	CASGAAGFTDTQYF	TGTGCCAGCGGGGCGGCGGGGTTCACAGATACGCAGTATTTT
TRBV5-1	NA	TRBJ1-2	NA	CASSLAGMNGYTF	TGCGCCAGCAGCTTGGCAGGGATGAATGGCTACACCTTC
TRBV20-1	NA	TRBJ1-1	NA	CSARVGQPNTEAFF	TGCAGTGCTAGAGTAGGCCAGCCGAACACTGAAGCTTTCTTT
TRBV24-1	NA	TRBJ2-2	NA	CATSGRTDGELFF	TGTGCCACCAGTGGTCGAACCGACGGGGAGCTGTTTTTT
TRBV5-1	NA	TRBJ2-5	many	CASSLGNRSNQETQYF	TGCGCCAGCAGCTTGGGAAATAGGTCGAACCAAGAGACCCAGTACTTC
TRBV12-3/TRBV12-4	TRBD2	TRBJ2-5	many	CASSRTPSGEETQYF	TGTGCCAGCAGCCGAACCCCTAGCGGTGAAGAGACCCAGTACTTC
TRBV5-1	NA	TRBJ2-1	many	CASSFDRTYNEQFF	TGCGCCAGCAGCTTTGACAGAACCTACAATGAGCAGTTCTTC
TRBV28	NA	TRBJ2-5	many	CASNSGQETQYF	TGTGCCAGCAATAGCGGCCAAGAGACCCAGTACTTC
TRBV6-1	NA	TRBJ2-2	few	CASRNTNRDTGELFF	TGTGCCAGCAGAAACACCAACAGGGACACCGGGGAGCTGTTTTTT
TRBV9	NA	TRBJ2-3	many	CASSVEGTLTADTRYF	TGTGCCAGCAGCGTAGAAGGGACCCTGACAGCAGATACGCGGTATTTT
TRBV5-1	TRBD2	TRBJ2-3	NA	CASSLGVSGQADTQYF	TGCGCCAGCAGCTTGGGTGTTAGCGGGCAGGCAGATACGCAGTATTTT
TRBV20-1	TRBD2	TRBJ2-3	many	CSAREGTSRSTDTQYF	TGCAGTGCTAGAGAAGGGACTAGTCGGAGCACAGATACGCAGTATTTT